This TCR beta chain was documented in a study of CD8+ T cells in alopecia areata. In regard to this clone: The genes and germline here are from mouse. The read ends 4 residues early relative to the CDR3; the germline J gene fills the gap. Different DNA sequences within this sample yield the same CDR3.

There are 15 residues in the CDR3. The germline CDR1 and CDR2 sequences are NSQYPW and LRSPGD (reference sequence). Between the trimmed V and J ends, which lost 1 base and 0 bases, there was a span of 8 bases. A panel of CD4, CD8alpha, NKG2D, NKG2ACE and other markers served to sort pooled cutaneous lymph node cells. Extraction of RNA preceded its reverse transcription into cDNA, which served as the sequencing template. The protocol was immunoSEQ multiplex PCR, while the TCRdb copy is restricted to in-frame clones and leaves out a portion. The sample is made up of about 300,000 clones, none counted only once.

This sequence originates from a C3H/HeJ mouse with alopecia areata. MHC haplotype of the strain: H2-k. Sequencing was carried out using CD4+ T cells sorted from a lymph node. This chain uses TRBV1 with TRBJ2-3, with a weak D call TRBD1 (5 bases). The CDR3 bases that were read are TGCACCTGCAGTGCAGCCACAGGAAGTGCAGAA. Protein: CTCSAATGSAE. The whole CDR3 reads CTCSAATGSAETLYF.